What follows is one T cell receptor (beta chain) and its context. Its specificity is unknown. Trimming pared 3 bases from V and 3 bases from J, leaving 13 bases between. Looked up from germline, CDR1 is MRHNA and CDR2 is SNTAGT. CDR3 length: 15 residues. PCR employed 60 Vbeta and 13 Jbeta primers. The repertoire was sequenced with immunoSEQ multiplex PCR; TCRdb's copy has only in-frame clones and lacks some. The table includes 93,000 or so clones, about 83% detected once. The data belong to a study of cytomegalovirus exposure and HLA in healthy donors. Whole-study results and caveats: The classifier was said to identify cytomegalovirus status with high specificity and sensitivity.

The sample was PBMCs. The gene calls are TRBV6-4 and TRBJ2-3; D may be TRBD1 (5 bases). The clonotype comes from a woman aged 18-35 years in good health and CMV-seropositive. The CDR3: CASSEILSGTDTQYF. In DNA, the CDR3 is TGTGCCAGCAGTGAAATCCTCTCAGGGACAGATACGCAGTATTTT.